This T cell receptor (beta chain) was obtained from a study of beta chain features in type 1 diabetes (dated 2018 in TCRdb). Study-wide context: Mean age, gender distribution, total cell number and subset yield did not differ between patients and healthy donors. In the study, recently diagnosed type 1 diabetes patients and matched healthy donors were compared on the TCRB repertoires of their sorted circulating CD4+ T cell subsets. Across all samples, around 100 million sorted cells were examined, and cell number per subset correlated strongly with RNA yield. Regulatory and stem cell-like memory subsets were obtained from only 8 patients and roughly eight healthy donors, while naive and central memory subsets were obtained from all 30 or so donors.

The investigation overall reported the following: Patients with type 1 diabetes made fewer insertions and deleted more nucleotides at VDJ recombination sites, implying thymic rearrangement abnormalities. Naive, central memory and regulatory TCRB repertoires appeared more similar among patients than among healthy donors. A moderate but significant shortening of TCRB CDR3 length was observed in type 1 diabetes patients in all four CD4+ subsets. Sequencing cDNA rather than genomic DNA could over-represent highly expressing activated cells, although activation and CD3 levels did not differ between groups. Only small numbers of individuals were included in the HLA sub-analyses, which left unresolved whether HLA type had any influence on TCRB rearrangement. PCR may preferentially amplify shorter templates, but because patient and control samples were amplified and corrected together, any resulting skew would affect both groups equally.

For this clone: The specificity of this receptor is unknown. Base qualities are missing; no much larger clone stands one base away.

Sequences SGHTA (CDR1) and FQGNSA (CDR2) are obtained from the germline V gene. Inclusive of the bounding cysteine and phenylalanine, the CDR3 is 13 residues long. Only the CDR3 region is kept as DNA, spanning 39 bases read in frame from base 1. V loses 1 base, J loses 3 bases, and the germline ends lie 7 bases apart. The entire amount of isolated RNA was reverse transcribed using the High Capacity cDNA Reverse Transcription Kit, so the sequenced TCRB transcripts were expressed ones. Deep immunoSEQ sequencing was applied to naive, central memory and regulatory T cell samples, giving an average of about 3.6 million total reads per sample. Sorted cells were lysed in RLT buffer and RNA was extracted with DNase-treated RNeasy Micro or Mini kits, depending on cell number. Each cell subset was processed separately to prevent cross-contamination, with patient and healthy donor samples processed together. The immunoSEQ multiplex PCR was used to amplify TCRB sequences from cDNA, generating 87-bp fragments that spanned the CDR3 region. Amplicons were sequenced on the Illumina HiSeq platform. The paper's data handling went like this. PCR bias was corrected computationally using synthetic template baselines, and reads within Hamming distance 2 were collapsed, with unmergeable singletons discarded. Reads were aligned to IMGT to assign V, D and J genes, CDR3 length, and insertions or deletions at six rearrangement sites. Within each subset, clonotype counts were normalized to sorted cell number, and only after that were true diversity and Gini coefficients computed with the tcR R package. Repertoire sharing was quantified using the overlap coefficient calculated on TCRB nucleotide sequences. Imported from immuneACCESS, the table was reduced by TCRdb to in-frame sequences with V and J called. These copies leave out some clones; in studies compared against another copy, an unresolved V gene accounts for under half, and the cause of the remainder is not known. V, J and clone size are taken as reported in that table, and D and trimming were inferred from the DNA itself. In all, the sample holds 25,000 to 35,000 clones, and about 65% of those were seen once. The ten largest clonotypes hold about 2.4% of the sample.

Each donor gave one peripheral blood draw, averaging around 0.11 L, which was collected into heparinised tubes. A BD FACSAria II and a panel including CD45RO, CCR7, CD25, CD127, CD95 and CD27 were used to sort naive, central memory, regulatory and stem cell-like memory CD4+ T cells. Every sorted population had a purity above 95%. PBMCs were separated immediately by Lymphoprep density gradient centrifugation and were stained directly, without being cultured. To minimize batch effects, samples were stained and sorted in pairs, one healthy donor with one patient per experiment. The V and J genes are TRBV7-2 and TRBJ2-7, and the D gene may be TRBD2, 5 bases matching. The source of this sequence is a woman in her twenties or thirties with type 1 diabetes. The sequencing sample was made of Tregs from blood. The sample's cell subset or site label, in plain terms: regulatory CD4+ T cells. The sequenced DNA is TGTGCCAGCAGCTTAGGGACTTTCTACGAGCAGTACTTC. It specifies CASSLGTFYEQYF. Where the CDR3 stops, the reference TRBV7-2 and TRBJ2-7 genes take over; the full variable domain is GAGVSQSPSNKVTEKGKDVELRCDPISGHTALYWYRQSLGQGLEFLIYFQGNSAPDKSGLPSDRFSAERTGGSVSTLTIQRTQQEDSAVYLCASSLGTFYEQYFGPGTRLTVT.